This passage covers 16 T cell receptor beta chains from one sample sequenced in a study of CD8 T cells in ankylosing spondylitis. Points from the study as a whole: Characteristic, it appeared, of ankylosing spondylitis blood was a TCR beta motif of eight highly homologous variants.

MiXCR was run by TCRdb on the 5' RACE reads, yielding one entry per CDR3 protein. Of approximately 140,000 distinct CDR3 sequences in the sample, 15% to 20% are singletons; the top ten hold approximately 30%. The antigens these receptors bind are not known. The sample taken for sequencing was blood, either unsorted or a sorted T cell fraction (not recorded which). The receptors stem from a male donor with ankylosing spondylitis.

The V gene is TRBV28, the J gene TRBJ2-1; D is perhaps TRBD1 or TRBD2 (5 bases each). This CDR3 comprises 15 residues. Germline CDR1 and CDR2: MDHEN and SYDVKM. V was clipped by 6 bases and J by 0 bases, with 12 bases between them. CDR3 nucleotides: TGTGCCAGCAGCCCCGGGACCCTCTCCTACAATGAGCAGTTCTTC. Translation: CASSPGTLSYNEQFF.

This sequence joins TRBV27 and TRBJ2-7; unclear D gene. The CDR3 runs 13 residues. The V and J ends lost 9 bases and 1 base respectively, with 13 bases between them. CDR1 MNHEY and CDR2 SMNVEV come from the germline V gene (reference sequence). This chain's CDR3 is CASSLSLSYEQYF. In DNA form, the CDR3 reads TGTGCCAGTTCGTTAAGCTTATCCTACGAGCAGTACTTC.

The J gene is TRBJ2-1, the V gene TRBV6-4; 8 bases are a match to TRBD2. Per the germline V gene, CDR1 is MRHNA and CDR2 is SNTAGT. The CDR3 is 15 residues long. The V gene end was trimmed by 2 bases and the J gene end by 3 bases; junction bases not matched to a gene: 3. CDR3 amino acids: CASSDGAGDYNEQFF. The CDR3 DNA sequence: TGTGCCAGCAGTGACGGAGCGGGAGACTACAATGAGCAGTTCTTC.

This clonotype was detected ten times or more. CDR3 sequence reads: CASSYALDTYEQYF. CDR3 coding DNA: TGCGCCAGCAGCTATGCCCTCGACACCTACGAGCAGTACTTC. This rearrangement joins TRBV4-1 to TRBJ2-7, with no clear D. This CDR3 is built from 14 residues. CDR1 and CDR2 (germline): MGHRA, YSYEKL. V was cut by 5 bases and J by 2 bases, with 13 bases left in between.

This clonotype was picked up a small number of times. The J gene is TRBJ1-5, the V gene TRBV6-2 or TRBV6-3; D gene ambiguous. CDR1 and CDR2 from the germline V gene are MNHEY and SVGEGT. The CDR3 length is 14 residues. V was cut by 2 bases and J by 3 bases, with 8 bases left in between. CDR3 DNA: TGTGCCAGCAGTTACGGGGTCTACAATCAGCCCCAGCATTTT. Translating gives CASSYGVYNQPQHF.

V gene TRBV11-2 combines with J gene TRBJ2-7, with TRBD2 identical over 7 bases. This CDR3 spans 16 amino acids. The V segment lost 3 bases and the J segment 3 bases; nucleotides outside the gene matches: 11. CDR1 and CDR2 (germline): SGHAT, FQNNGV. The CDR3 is CASSLEPGTNLYEQYF. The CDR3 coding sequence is TGTGCCAGCAGCTTGGAACCCGGGACTAACCTCTACGAGCAGTACTTC.

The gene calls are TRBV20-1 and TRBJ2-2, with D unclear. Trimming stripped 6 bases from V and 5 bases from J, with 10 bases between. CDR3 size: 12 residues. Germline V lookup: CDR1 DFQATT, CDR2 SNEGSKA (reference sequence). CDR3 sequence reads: CSAKSRTGELFF. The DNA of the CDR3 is TGCAGTGCAAAGTCCAGAACCGGGGAGCTGTTTTTT.

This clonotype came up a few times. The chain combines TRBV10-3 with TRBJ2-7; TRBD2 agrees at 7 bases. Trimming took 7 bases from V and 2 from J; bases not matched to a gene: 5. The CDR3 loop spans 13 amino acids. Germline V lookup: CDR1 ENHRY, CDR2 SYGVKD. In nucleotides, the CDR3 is TGTGCCATCACTCGGGACTACGCCTACGAGCAGTACTTC. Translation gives CAITRDYAYEQYF.

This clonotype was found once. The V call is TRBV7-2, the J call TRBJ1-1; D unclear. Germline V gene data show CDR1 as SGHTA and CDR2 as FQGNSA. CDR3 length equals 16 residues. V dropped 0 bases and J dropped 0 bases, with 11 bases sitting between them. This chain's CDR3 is CASSLASALLNTEAFF. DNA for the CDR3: TGTGCCAGCAGCTTAGCGTCCGCACTTCTGAACACTGAAGCTTTCTTT.

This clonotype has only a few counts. The CDR3 loop reads CASSLQDNQPQHF. CDR3 bases: TGTGCCAGCAGCCTACAGGACAATCAGCCCCAGCATTTT. The chain recombines TRBV28 with TRBJ1-5; perhaps TRBD1 as D (5 bases). This CDR3 has 13 residues. Per germline, CDR1 MDHEN and CDR2 SYDVKM. Trimming removed 6 bases at V and 3 bases at J, with 9 bases between.

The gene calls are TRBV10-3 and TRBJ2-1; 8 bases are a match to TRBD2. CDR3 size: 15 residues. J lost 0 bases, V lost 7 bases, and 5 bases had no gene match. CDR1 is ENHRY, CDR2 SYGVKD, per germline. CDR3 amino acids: CAIKTGTSSYNEQFF. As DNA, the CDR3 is TGTGCCATCAAGACCGGGACTAGCTCCTACAATGAGCAGTTCTTC.

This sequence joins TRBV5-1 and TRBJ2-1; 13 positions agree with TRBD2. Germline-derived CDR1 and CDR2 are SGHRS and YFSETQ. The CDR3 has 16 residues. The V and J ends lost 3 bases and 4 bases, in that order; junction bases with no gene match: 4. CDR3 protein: CASSSGLAGEYNEQFF. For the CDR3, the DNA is TGCGCCAGCAGCTCTGGACTAGCGGGAGAGTACAATGAGCAGTTCTTC.

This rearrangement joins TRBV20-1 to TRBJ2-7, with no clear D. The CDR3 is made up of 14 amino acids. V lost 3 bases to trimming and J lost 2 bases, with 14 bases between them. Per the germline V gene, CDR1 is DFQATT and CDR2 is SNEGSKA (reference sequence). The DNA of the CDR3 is TGCAGTGCTAGTGGTTTAACCCTCACCTACGAGCAGTACTTC. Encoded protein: CSASGLTLTYEQYF.

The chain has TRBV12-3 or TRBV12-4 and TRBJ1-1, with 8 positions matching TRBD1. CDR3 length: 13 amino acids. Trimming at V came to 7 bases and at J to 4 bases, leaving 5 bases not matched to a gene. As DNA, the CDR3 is TGTGCCAGCACTCAGGGGGCTAGCACTGAAGCTTTCTTT. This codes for CASTQGASTEAFF.

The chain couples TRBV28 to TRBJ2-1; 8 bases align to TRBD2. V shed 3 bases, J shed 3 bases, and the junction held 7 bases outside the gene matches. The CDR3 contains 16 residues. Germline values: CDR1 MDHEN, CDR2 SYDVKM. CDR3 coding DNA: TGTGCCAGCAGTTTTGGACTAGCCCTGATCTACAATGAGCAGTTCTTC. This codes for CASSFGLALIYNEQFF.

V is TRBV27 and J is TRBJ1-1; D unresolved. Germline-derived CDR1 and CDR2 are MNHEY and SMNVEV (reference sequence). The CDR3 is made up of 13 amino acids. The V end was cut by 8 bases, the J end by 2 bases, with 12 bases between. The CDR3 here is CASGSPTNTEAFF. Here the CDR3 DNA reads TGTGCCAGCGGCAGCCCGACAAACACTGAAGCTTTCTTT.